The entry below gives a single TCR beta chain sequence along with its context. A quantity of roughly 0.5 to 1 ug RNA underwent reverse transcription using random hexamers. The method of amplification for TCR beta CDR3 was immunoSEQ multiplex PCR, covering 54 Vbeta and 13 Jbeta. TCRdb reprocessed the immunoSEQ multiplex PCR reads via MiXCR and lists one record per CDR3 protein. This sample has about 430,000 distinct CDR3 sequences; around 85% occur once, and the top ten carry about 0.12%. This sample stems from a study of CD8 T cells in Susac syndrome. The CDR3 covers 12 residues. CDR1 and CDR2 (germline): SQVTM, ANQGSEA. The ends were cut back, 2 bases at V and 4 bases at J, with 5 bases in the middle. Blood CD8+ and CD4+ T cells underwent high-throughput TCR beta sequencing. The multiple sclerosis control group was made up of treatment-naive patients with stable or active relapsing-remitting disease.

The sample taken for sequencing was CD8+ T cells from PBMCs. The chain is built from TRBV29-1 and TRBJ2-2; D unclear. The sequence was collected from a human donor with multiple sclerosis. CDR3 region: CSVEWATGELFF. The CDR3 DNA reads TGCAGCGTTGAATGGGCCACCGGGGAGCTGTTTTTT.